This T cell receptor (beta chain) was observed in a study of cytomegalovirus exposure and HLA in healthy donors. Study-level findings and limits: Rarity held for most TCR sequences, but there were some public TCRs that occurred in many donors. In the 120 or so validation repertoires, approximately 94% of cluster scores exceeded 0, per a later analysis.

The protocol was immunoSEQ multiplex PCR, while the TCRdb copy is restricted to in-frame clones and leaves out a portion. The repertoire holds some 250,000 clones, with 90% as singletons. V gave up 5 bases and J gave up 4 bases, with 15 bases separating them. This CDR3 region has 15 residues. CDR1 and CDR2 (germline): SSHAT, FNYEAQ (reference sequence). For this clone: Its specificity is unknown.

The receptor was derived from a woman between 18 and 29 years old in good health and CMV-seronegative. The specimen sequenced was PBMCs. The V call is TRBV7-7, the J call TRBJ2-1; D might be TRBD1 (5 bases). The CDR3 reads CASSPLGQEYNEQFF. CDR3 bases: TGTGCCAGCAGCCCCCTGGGGCAAGAGTACAATGAGCAGTTCTTC.